These 14 T cell receptor beta chains originate from one sample sequenced in a study of identical twins. MiXCR was run by TCRdb on the 5' RACE reads, yielding one entry per CDR3 protein. The profile covers around 1.7 million distinct CDR3 sequences, with 32% appearing a single time and about 0.27% taken by the ten largest. The sample consisted of cord blood. These receptors came from a newborn girl in good health.

The chain links TRBV10-3 to TRBJ1-5, with 7 bases matching TRBD1. V shed 2 bases and J 0 bases; nucleotides not matched to a gene: 4. The CDR3 is 16 amino acids. Germline CDR1 is ENHRY and CDR2 is SYGVKD. Here the CDR3 reads CAISEDRVYSNQPQHF. DNA of the CDR3: TGTGCCATCAGTGAGGACAGGGTCTATAGCAATCAGCCCCAGCATTTT.

The gene calls are TRBV20-1 and TRBJ1-5; D gene ambiguous. Looked up from germline, CDR1 is DFQATT and CDR2 is SNEGSKA (reference sequence). CDR3 length: 11 amino acids. V lost 7 bases to trimming and J lost 1 base, with 5 bases between them. CDR3 nucleotides: TGCAGTGTCGCCAGCAATCAGCCCCAGCATTTT. Translating it yields CSVASNQPQHF.

This chain uses TRBV6-5 with TRBJ2-1; TRBD1 or TRBD2 may be the D gene (5 bases each). V was pared by 0 bases and J by 2 bases, with 17 bases between. This CDR3 spans 18 amino acids. In germline, CDR1 is MNHEY, CDR2 SVGAGI. The CDR3 nucleotides read TGTGCCAGCAGTTACTCGGTTATGGGACCGAGACCCTACAATGAGCAGTTCTTC. Translated: CASSYSVMGPRPYNEQFF.

This clonotype was observed at least ten times. The junction shows a germline mismatch at one end, possibly a read error. The chain employs TRBV4-1 and TRBJ2-7; 13 bases match TRBD2. CDR3 size: 15 residues. The germline V gene has CDR1 MGHRA and CDR2 YSYEKL. The CDR3, as DNA: TGTGCCAGCAGCCAAGGGACTAGCGGGGCCTACGAGCAGTACTTC. Protein sequence: CASSQGTSGAYEQYF.

This clonotype was counted once. This sequence joins TRBV20-1 and TRBJ1-6; D uncertain. Deletions cut 2 bases from V and 5 bases from J, with 10 bases between. The CDR3 runs 14 residues. Germline CDR1 reads DFQATT; CDR2 reads SNEGSKA (reference sequence). The CDR3, as DNA: TGCAGTGCTAGACGGTTCCGTGATAATTCACCCCTCCACTTT. Residues: CSARRFRDNSPLHF.

This clonotype was counted only a few times. The V call is TRBV11-2, the J call TRBJ1-1, with no clear D. Germline CDR1 reads SGHAT; CDR2 reads FQNNGV. V lost 3 bases, J lost 1 base, and 9 bases lay in between. The CDR3 spans 14 residues. CDR3 DNA: TGTGCCAGCAGCTTTACAGCTACGAACACTGAAGCTTTCTTT. It yields the protein CASSFTATNTEAFF.

V is TRBV2 and J is TRBJ2-1, with TRBD2 as a possible D gene (6 bases). CDR1 and CDR2 (germline): SNHLY, FYNNEI. The CDR3 extends over 12 amino acids. Trimming cost V 6 bases and J 8 bases, with 11 bases left between them. The CDR3 region has the DNA TGTGCCAGCAGGGCCCGGGACTATGAGCAGTTCTTC. Translated: CASRARDYEQFF. Combining the CDR3 with reference TRBV2 and TRBJ2-1 gives the whole variable domain EPEVTQTPSHQVTQMGQEVILRCVPISNHLYFYWYRQILGQKVEFLVSFYNNEISEKSEIFDDQFSVERPDGSNFTLKIRSTKLEDSAMYFCASRARDYEQFFGPGTRLTVL.

CDR3 amino acids: CASSQDRDAGSSTDTQYF. The CDR3 bases are TGTGCCAGCAGCCAAGACCGGGACGCCGGTTCGAGCACAGATACGCAGTATTTT. This chain links TRBV3-1 with TRBJ2-3, with D possibly being TRBD1 or TRBD2 (5 bases each). The CDR3 totals 18 residues. V was shortened by 0 bases and J by 0 bases, with 16 bases between the two germline ends. In germline, CDR1 is LGHDT, CDR2 YNNKEL (reference sequence).

This rearrangement joins TRBV4-2 to TRBJ2-7, with D unresolved. V lost 0 bases and J lost 0, with 15 bases in between. CDR1 is LGHNA and CDR2 is YNFKEQ in the germline V gene. This CDR3 spans 17 amino acids. The CDR3 DNA follows: TGTGCCAGCAGCCAAGACTGGCGCCAGCATAGCTCCTACGAGCAGTACTTC. It codes for CASSQDWRQHSSYEQYF.

The chain carries TRBV7-2 and TRBJ2-1; D is perhaps TRBD1 (5 bases). V was shortened by 5 bases and J by 2 bases, with 13 bases between the two germline ends. CDR1 is SGHTA, CDR2 FQGNSA, per germline. The CDR3 extends over 15 amino acids. CDR3 coding DNA: TGTGCCAGCAGCCCGTATAGGGGTACCTACAATGAGCAGTTCTTC. Amino acid sequence: CASSPYRGTYNEQFF.

In regard to this clonotype: This may stem from a read error, because a much larger clone lies one nucleotide away. CDR3 nucleotide sequence: TGTGCCAGCAACGAGCAGGACTTC. Its protein product is CASNEQDF. The V gene is TRBV6-8, the J gene TRBJ2-7; D uncertain. The CDR3 totals 8 residues. Germline CDR1 reads MNHGY; CDR2 reads SAAAGT.

This clonotype appeared a few times. The chain combines TRBV5-6 with TRBJ1-1; tentatively, D is TRBD1 (6 bases). V lost 0 bases, J lost 0 bases, and 12 bases lay in between. This CDR3 is 16 amino acids long. The V gene's germline CDR1 is SGHDT and CDR2 YYEEEE. For the CDR3, the DNA is TGTGCCAGCAGCTTGGAACCGACAGGCATGAACACTGAAGCTTTCTTT. Its protein is CASSLEPTGMNTEAFF.

The CDR3 coding sequence is TGTGCCAGCAGTCGACGCGGCCCGGACCAGTACTTC. Protein: CASSRRGPDQYF. The chain is built from TRBV6-5 and TRBJ2-5; D not certain. The CDR3 totals 12 residues. Germline V gene sequence: CDR1 MNHEY, CDR2 SVGAGI. V was pared by 5 bases and J by 10 bases, with 14 bases between.

With respect to this clonotype: One end of the junction fails to match germline, which may point to a read error. This chain connects TRBV7-6 to TRBJ1-5; D is uncertain. Germline V gene lookup returns CDR1 SGHVS and CDR2 FNYEAQ. The CDR3 is 13 residues long. The CDR3 loop is CASSLGENRPQHF. The CDR3, as DNA: TGTGCCAGCAGCTTAGGGGAGAATCGGCCCCAGCATTTT.